This TCR beta chain emerged from a study of response to subunit inactivated influenza vaccine. MiXCR was run by TCRdb on the RT-PCR reads, yielding one entry per CDR3 protein. The table lists some 600,000 distinct CDR3 sequences, approximately 15% of them singletons. Study-wide points: The authors suggested that every seasonal influenza vaccination recruits few new T cells.

V lost 4 bases, J lost 6 bases, and 17 bases lay in between. The CDR3 sequence is 14 residues long. CDR1 is SQVTM and CDR2 is ANQGSEA in the germline V gene. Remarks on this clonotype: Antigen: not known.

The receptor's source is a man in his fifties who received an inactivated influenza vaccine. V and J are TRBV29-1 and TRBJ2-3; TRBD1 is a possible D gene (5 bases). The sample consisted of PBMCs from blood, taken 14 to 15 days before vaccination. The CDR3 loop reads CSVVRQYSADTQYF. DNA for the CDR3: TGCAGCGTTGTACGACAGTACTCGGCGGATACGCAGTATTTT.